This TCR beta chain was recovered during a study of T cell changes during pregnancy in multiple sclerosis (dated by TCRdb to about 2019). Regarding the study in general: In women with multiple sclerosis, the researchers looked at how the T cell repertoire shifted as pregnancy progressed.

Concerning this clone itself: This receptor's antigen is unknown. Base qualities are missing; no much larger clone stands one base away.

Libraries were prepared through the immunoSEQ multiplex PCR assay. What TCRdb holds here is the immuneACCESS table cut down to in-frame rearrangements. Part of the clones is not present; checked against another copy, under half of the missing clones reflect an unresolved V gene, and the others are unexplained. The sample yields around 50,000 clones; roughly 92% were counted once. The ten largest clonotypes hold approximately 0.61% of the sample. The TCR originated in a female donor with multiple sclerosis, enrolled in a pregnancy study. This sample comprised CD4+ T cells from peripheral blood mononuclear cells, obtained in the third trimester of pregnancy.

CDR3 sequence: CASRHPGLHYEQYF. Here is the DNA: TGTGCCAGCAGACATCCGGGACTACACTACGAGCAGTACTTC. The V and J genes are TRBV2 and TRBJ2-7, with TRBD2 matching 7 junction bases. Relative to germline, V is missing 6 bases and J is missing 3 bases, with 8 bases of the junction outside any gene match. The CDR3 sequence holds 14 residues, the cysteine and phenylalanine included. Just CDR3 DNA is preserved here, 42 bases in frame from base 1. The germline V gene supplies CDR1 SNHLY and CDR2 FYNNEI.